The rows below give T cell receptor beta chains drawn from one sample of a study of T cell responses to AZD1222 COVID-19 vaccine. This table comes from immunoSEQ multiplex PCR, and its TCRdb copy is limited to in-frame clones, with some not included. In the table there are some 120,000 clones, roughly 86% of which are singletons. This specimen consisted of peripheral blood, obtained 28 days after the second AZD1222 dose. These receptors were taken from an adult who received the AZD1222 COVID-19 vaccine. The CDR3 runs from the conserved cysteine through the conserved F or W. The D gene is left open where the match is weak. Where a row states a size, it is once, few, many or the class of an expanded clone; other rows omit it.

v_call	clone_size	j_call	d_call	cdr3_nt	cdr3_aa
TRBV5-1	NA	TRBJ1-2	TRBD1	TGCGCCAGCAGCTTGGAGGGGAGGACCGGGACAGGAGCTAACTATGGCTACACCTTC	CASSLEGRTGTGANYGYTF
TRBV19	NA	TRBJ2-2	TRBD2	TGTGCCAGTAGGAGGAGCGGGGGGGCCGAAAGGACCGGGGAGCTGTTTTTT	CASRRSGGAERTGELFF
TRBV6-2/TRBV6-3	few	TRBJ2-7	NA	TGTGCCAGCAGTACAAGCCCAGGGAGCTACGAGCAGTACTTC	CASSTSPGSYEQYF
TRBV28	NA	TRBJ2-7	NA	TGTGCCAGCAAGGAGGCCGGCACCTACGAGCAGTACTTC	CASKEAGTYEQYF
TRBV5-6	NA	TRBJ1-2	NA	TGTGCCAGCAGCGGGAATTCATGGGGGGCGCGGGGCTATGGCTACACCTTC	CASSGNSWGARGYGYTF
TRBV25-1	NA	TRBJ2-5	NA	TGTGCCAGCAGTCCCTTCGGGGGGCGGCAAGAGACCCAGTACTTC	CASSPFGGRQETQYF
TRBV6-5	NA	TRBJ1-5	NA	TGTGCCAGCAGCTTCGACAGATTTAGCAATCAGCCCCAGCATTTT	CASSFDRFSNQPQHF
TRBV5-1	NA	TRBJ2-7	NA	TGCGCCAGCAGCTTGGGGCCAGGGGTGGGGTACGAGCAGTACTTC	CASSLGPGVGYEQYF
TRBV18	few	TRBJ2-7	TRBD1	TGTGCCAGCTCACTATGGCCCGGGACAGGGGGCAGGTGGGAGCAGTACTTC	CASSLWPGTGGRWEQYF
TRBV6-5	NA	TRBJ1-1	NA	TGTGCCAGCAGTTACGAAGGCAGAGTGAACACTGAAGCTTTCTTT	CASSYEGRVNTEAFF
TRBV25-1	many	TRBJ2-5	TRBD2	TGTGCCAGCAGACGGGGGGGTCAAGAGACCCAGTACTTC	CASRRGGQETQYF
TRBV19	NA	TRBJ2-7	NA	TGTGCCAGTAGTATAAAAGGGGGCTCCTACGAGCAGTACTTC	CASSIKGGSYEQYF
TRBV9	NA	TRBJ1-1	TRBD1	TGTGCCAGCACCCTGGACAGGGTCGGACTCACTGAAGCTTTCTTT	CASTLDRVGLTEAFF
TRBV9	NA	TRBJ2-5	NA	TGTGCCAGCAGCCTGTCCGGTCGAGGGGATATAGAGACCCAGTACTTC	CASSLSGRGDIETQYF
TRBV5-4	NA	TRBJ2-3	NA	TGTGCCAGCAGGGCCTCTGGCGGGGTAAGCACAGATACGCAGTATTTT	CASRASGGVSTDTQYF
TRBV4-2	NA	TRBJ1-2	NA	TGTGCCAGCACCTCTCAGGCCTCTCTTGGCTACACCTTC	CASTSQASLGYTF
TRBV21-1	few	TRBJ1-1	NA	TGTGCCAGCAGCACTGCCCCGGGACAGGGGAACACTGAAGCTTTCTTT	CASSTAPGQGNTEAFF
TRBV15	few	TRBJ2-5	NA	TGTGCCACCAGCAGAGGAGCGACCGCTGGGGAGACCCAGTACTTC	CATSRGATAGETQYF
TRBV18	few	TRBJ1-5	TRBD1	TGTGCCAGCTCCCATGGACAGGGGCACCAGCCCCAGCATTTT	CASSHGQGHQPQHF
TRBV6-5	NA	TRBJ1-2	NA	TGTGCCAGCAGCCGCGTACCAGGTAGTGGGTATGGCTACACCTTC	CASSRVPGSGYGYTF
TRBV11-3	NA	TRBJ2-5	NA	TGTGCCAGCAGCTCCTATCGCGCGGGAACCCAGTACTTC	CASSSYRAGTQYF
TRBV6-5	NA	TRBJ1-1	NA	TGTGCCAGGCTCCCCCCAGGGTGCACTGAAGCTTTCTTT	CARLPPGCTEAFF
TRBV19	NA	TRBJ1-2	NA	TGTGCCAGTAGTATAGTGGGAGAGGGCCCACGGGGCTACACCTTC	CASSIVGEGPRGYTF
TRBV11-3	NA	TRBJ2-1	NA	TGTGCCAGCAGCTTAGATCAGGTAAATGAGCAGTTCTTC	CASSLDQVNEQFF
TRBV3-1/TRBV3-2	NA	TRBJ1-4	NA	TGTGCCAGCAGCTCCTACCCGGGAGAGGGTTTTAATGAAAAACTGTTTTTT	CASSSYPGEGFNEKLFF
TRBV5-1	NA	TRBJ1-4	NA	TGCGCCAGCAGCTTTGCAGCGACTAATGAAAAACTGTTTTTT	CASSFAATNEKLFF
TRBV28	NA	TRBJ2-7	NA	TGTGCCAGCAGTCCCCCCAGGGGTTACGAGCAGTACTTC	CASSPPRGYEQYF
TRBV5-1	NA	TRBJ2-1	TRBD2	TGCGCCAGCAGCCCTACTAGCGGGGGGAGCAATGAGCAGTTCTTC	CASSPTSGGSNEQFF